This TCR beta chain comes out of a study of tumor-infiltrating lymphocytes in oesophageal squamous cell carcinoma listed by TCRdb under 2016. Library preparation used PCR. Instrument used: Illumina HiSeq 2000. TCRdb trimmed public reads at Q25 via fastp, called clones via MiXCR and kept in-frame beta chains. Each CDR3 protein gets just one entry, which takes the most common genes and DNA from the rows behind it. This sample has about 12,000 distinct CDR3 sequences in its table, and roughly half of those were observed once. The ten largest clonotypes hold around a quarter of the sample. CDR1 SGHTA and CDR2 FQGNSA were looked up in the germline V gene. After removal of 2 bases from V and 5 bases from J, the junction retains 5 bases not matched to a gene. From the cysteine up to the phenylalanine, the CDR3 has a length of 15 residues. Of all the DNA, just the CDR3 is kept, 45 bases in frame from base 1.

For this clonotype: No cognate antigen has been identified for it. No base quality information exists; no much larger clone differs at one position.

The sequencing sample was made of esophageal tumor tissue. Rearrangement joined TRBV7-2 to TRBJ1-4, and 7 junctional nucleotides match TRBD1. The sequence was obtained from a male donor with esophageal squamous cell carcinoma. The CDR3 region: CASSLQGGLNEKLFF. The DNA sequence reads TGTGCCAGCAGCTTACAGGGGGGGTTGAATGAAAAACTGTTTTTT. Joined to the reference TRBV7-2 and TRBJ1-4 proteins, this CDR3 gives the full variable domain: GAGVSQSPSNKVTEKGKDVELRCDPISGHTALYWYRQSLGQGLEFLIYFQGNSAPDKSGLPSDRFSAERTGGSVSTLTIQRTQQEDSAVYLCASSLQGGLNEKLFFGSGTQLSVL.